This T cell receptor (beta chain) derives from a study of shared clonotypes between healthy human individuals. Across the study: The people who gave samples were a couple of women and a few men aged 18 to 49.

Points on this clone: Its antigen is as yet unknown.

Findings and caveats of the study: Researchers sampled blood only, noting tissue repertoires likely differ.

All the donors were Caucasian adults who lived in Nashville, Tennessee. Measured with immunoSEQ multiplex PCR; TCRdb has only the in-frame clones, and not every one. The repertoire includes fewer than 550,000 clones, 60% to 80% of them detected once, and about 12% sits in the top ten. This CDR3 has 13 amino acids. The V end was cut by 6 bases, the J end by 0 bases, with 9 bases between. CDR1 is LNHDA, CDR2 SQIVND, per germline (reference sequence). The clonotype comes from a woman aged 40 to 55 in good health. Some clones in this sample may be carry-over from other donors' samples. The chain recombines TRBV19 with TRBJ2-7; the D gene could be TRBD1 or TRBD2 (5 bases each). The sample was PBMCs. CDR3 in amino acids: CASRRGPSYEQYF. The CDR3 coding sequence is TGTGCCAGTAGGAGGGGCCCCTCCTACGAGCAGTACTTC.